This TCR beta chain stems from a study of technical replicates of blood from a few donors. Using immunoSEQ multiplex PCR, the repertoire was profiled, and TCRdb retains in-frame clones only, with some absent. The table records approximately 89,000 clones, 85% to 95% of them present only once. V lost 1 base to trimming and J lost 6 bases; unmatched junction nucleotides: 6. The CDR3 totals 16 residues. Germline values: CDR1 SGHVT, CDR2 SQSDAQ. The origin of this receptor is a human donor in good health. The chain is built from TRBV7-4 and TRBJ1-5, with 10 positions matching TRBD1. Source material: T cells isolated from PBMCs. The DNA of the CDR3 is TGTGCCAGCAGCTTAGGAGGGACAGGGGATAGTCAGCCCCAGCATTTT. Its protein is CASSLGGTGDSQPQHF.